The 12 T cell receptor beta chains reported below all come from one sample, sequenced in a study of T-cell reconstitution after alpha-beta-depleted transplantation in children (TCRdb year 2016). Libraries were made using PCR. The listed sequencing device is Illumina HiSeq 2500. To normalize quantification of the TCRbeta repertoire, the TCR libraries were built with molecular barcoding that relied on unique molecular identifiers. The public reads were reanalyzed by TCRdb: fastp trimming at Q25, MiXCR alignment, in-frame beta chains only. Each record represents a unique CDR3 protein, reported with the most common genes and DNA among its rows. The sample table lists roughly 70,000 distinct CDR3 sequences, around 4.7% of them with a count of one. Approximately 20% of the sample belongs to the ten largest clones. Taken with the paper, the label for treatment or condition translates to: allogeneic hematopoietic cell transplantation with graft depleted of TCRalphabeta T cells and CD19 B cells.

Specimen: PBMCs, mostly from graft donor cells, collected 180 days after TCRalphabeta/CD19-depleted stem cell transplant. The source is a boy under two years old who had a stem cell transplant for acute myeloid leukemia, so the T cells may come from the graft donor.

Ten or more counts support this clonotype. CDR3 in DNA: TGTGCCAGCAGCCGCCCACAAGCCGGTTACAATGAGCAGTTCTTC. The encoded protein is CASSRPQAGYNEQFF. This chain connects TRBV3-1 to TRBJ2-1, with unresolved D. This CDR3 region has 15 residues. CDR1 LGHDT and CDR2 YNNKEL come from the germline V gene (reference sequence). Between the trimmed V and J ends, which lost 4 bases and 4 bases, there was a span of 14 bases.

This clonotype appeared many times. J is TRBJ2-7 and V is TRBV7-9, with 7 bases lining up with TRBD1. This CDR3 is 12 amino acids long. V gave up 8 bases and J gave up 2 bases; unmatched junction bases: 3. Germline loops: CDR1 SEHNR, CDR2 FQNEAQ (reference sequence). DNA of the CDR3: TGTGCCAGCCAAGGGACAGCCTACGAGCAGTACTTC. Translating gives CASQGTAYEQYF.

The sample holds many counts of this clonotype. This sequence joins TRBV7-9 and TRBJ2-7, with 7 bases matching TRBD1. After removal of 6 bases from V and 3 bases from J, the junction contained 11 bases not matched to a gene. The CDR3 length is 15 residues. The germline gives CDR1 SEHNR, CDR2 FQNEAQ (reference sequence). The DNA of the CDR3 is TGTGCCAGCAGTCTTAGATCGGGACAGAGCTACGAGCAGTACTTC. Protein: CASSLRSGQSYEQYF.

This clonotype has ten or more counts. The rearrangement joins TRBV28 to TRBJ1-5; D is perhaps TRBD1 (6 bases). Trimming stripped 6 bases from V and 5 bases from J, with 11 bases between. Germline V gives CDR1 MDHEN, CDR2 SYDVKM. There are 13 residues in the CDR3. The CDR3 DNA is TGTGCCAGCAGATCCTCAGGGGATCAGCCCCAGCATTTT. This sequence encodes CASRSSGDQPQHF. The full variable domain, in which reference TRBV28 and TRBJ1-5 provide the parts outside the CDR3, is DVKVTQSSRYLVKRTGEKVFLECVQDMDHENMFWYRQDPGLGLRLIYFSYDVKMKEKGDIPEGYSVSREKKERFSLILESASTNQTSMYLCASRSSGDQPQHFGDGTRLSIL.

In its sample, this clonotype was seen many times. The chain carries TRBV5-6 and TRBJ2-5; TRBD1 or TRBD2 may be the D gene (5 bases each). Looked up from germline, CDR1 is SGHDT and CDR2 is YYEEEE. The CDR3 has 15 amino acids. Between the trimmed V and J ends, which lost 5 bases and 0 bases, there was a span of 14 bases. The CDR3 loop reads CASRGRDRYQETQYF. CDR3 sequence (DNA): TGTGCCAGCAGAGGCCGGGACCGTTACCAAGAGACCCAGTACTTC.

This clonotype was observed at least ten times. The CDR3 coding sequence is TGTGCCAGCAGCTGGACAGGGGCGAACACCGGGGAGCTGTTTTTT. Translated, it gives CASSWTGANTGELFF. The V and J genes are TRBV7-9 and TRBJ2-2; 9 bases fit TRBD1. The germline V gene has CDR1 SEHNR and CDR2 FQNEAQ (reference sequence). V was clipped by 4 bases and J by 0 bases; unmatched bases: 0. The CDR3 is made up of 15 amino acids.

This clonotype has at least ten counts. The rearrangement joins TRBV7-9 to TRBJ2-4; 7 nucleotides align to TRBD1. The CDR3 is 13 amino acids. Germline V gene sequence: CDR1 SEHNR, CDR2 FQNEAQ (reference sequence). After removal of 7 bases from V and 5 bases from J, the junction contained 5 bases not matched to a gene. This CDR3 reads CASIRQGQNIQYF. CDR3 nucleotides: TGTGCCAGCATTAGACAGGGCCAAAACATTCAGTACTTC.

In its sample, this clonotype was seen many times. The chain couples TRBV19 to TRBJ1-5; unclear D gene. The CDR3 loop spans 15 amino acids. Germline lookup yields CDR1 LNHDA and CDR2 SQIVND (reference sequence). The V end was cut by 3 bases, the J end by 0 bases, with 9 bases between. CDR3 bases: TGTGCCAGTAGTATTTGGGGTCATAGCAATCAGCCCCAGCATTTT. This encodes CASSIWGHSNQPQHF.

This clonotype occurred many times. The gene calls are TRBV5-1 and TRBJ2-1; 10 bases fit TRBD2. Per germline, CDR1 SGHRS and CDR2 YFSETQ. V dropped 2 bases and J dropped 2; count of bases not matched to a gene: 7. This CDR3 spans 17 amino acids. The CDR3, as DNA: TGCGCCAGCAGCTTATATACCGGGACTAGCGCCTACAATGAGCAGTTCTTC. It encodes CASSLYTGTSAYNEQFF.

This clonotype came up many times. J is TRBJ1-1 and V is TRBV7-3; the D is unclear. Germline V gene data show CDR1 as SGHTA and CDR2 as FQGTGA. Deletions cut 5 bases from V and 0 bases from J, with 7 bases between. This CDR3 region has 13 residues. CDR3 sequence (DNA): TGTGCCAGCAGCCCAGCCTTGAACACTGAAGCTTTCTTT. It specifies CASSPALNTEAFF.

This clonotype showed up many times. This chain uses TRBV10-3 with TRBJ1-2; possibly TRBD1 for D (5 bases). Between the trimmed V and J ends, which lost 6 bases and 7 bases, there was a span of 15 bases. CDR1 and CDR2 (germline): ENHRY, SYGVKD. The CDR3 is 13 amino acids. CDR3 protein: CAISGTLTSGYTF. DNA for the CDR3: TGTGCCATCAGCGGGACTTTGACCTCTGGCTACACCTTC.

This clonotype was found many times. The chain couples TRBV4-1 to TRBJ2-1, with D perhaps TRBD1 (5 bases). CDR3 length: 16 residues. Germline-derived CDR1 and CDR2 are MGHRA and YSYEKL. V gave up 0 bases and J gave up 6 bases, with 15 bases separating them. CDR3 nucleotides: TGCGCCAGCAGCCAAGATCAGGGCCCACCAGGCAATGAGCAGTTCTTC. Its protein is CASSQDQGPPGNEQFF.